This TCR beta chain was documented in a study of PD-1 blockade in mismatch repair-deficient tumors. Across the study: Patients had 12 to 13 mismatch repair-deficient cancer types and were previously treated and progressing.

The ends were cut back, 3 bases at V and 1 base at J, with 12 bases in the middle. From germline, CDR1 is GTSNPN and CDR2 SVGIG (reference sequence). The CDR3 length is 14 residues. General study findings and limits: After pembrolizumab, tumor-resident clones rose rapidly, then generally contracted before radiologic responses.

Assay used: immunoSEQ multiplex PCR; TCRdb lists only in-frame clones, some missing. The table records roughly 32,000 clones, about 85% of them present only once. Concerning this clone: As yet, its antigen is unknown.

Mismatch repair deficiency was confirmed in all patients, by PCR or immunohistochemistry. TCRs were sequenced from a few patients responding to pembrolizumab. The V and J genes are TRBV30 and TRBJ1-2, with TRBD1 as a possible D gene (5 bases). The sequence derives from an adult with mismatch repair-deficient cancer. The starting material was PBMCs, obtained approximately 6 weeks after starting pembrolizumab. The CDR3 DNA reads TGTGCCTGGAGCCCGACAGAACTTAACTATGGCTACACCTTC. This gives the protein CAWSPTELNYGYTF.